Judged by abundance, the clone carrying this T cell receptor beta chain is medium-sized. The target antigen is unknown. Between the trimmed V and J ends, which lost 5 bases and 2 bases, there was a span of 6 bases. This CDR3 is built from 12 residues. CDR1 is SNHLY and CDR2 is FYNNEI in the germline V gene. The data are from a study of type 1 regulatory T cells. Via MiXCR, TCRdb re-called the reads, giving one row per CDR3 protein. In the table there are more than 3,000 distinct CDR3 sequences, 6.5% to 9% of which are singletons. The clonotype was recovered from a human donor in good health. V usage is TRBV2 and J usage is TRBJ1-1; D remains unclear. Sequenced input: cultured T cells, either the whole culture or a sorted T cell fraction (not recorded which). CDR3 protein: CASSLDNTEAFF. In DNA form, the CDR3 reads TGTGCCAGCAGTTTAGACAACACTGAAGCTTTCTTT.